These 7 T cell receptor beta chains share one sample of origin, sequenced in a study of T-cell reconstitution after alpha-beta-depleted transplantation in children. Preparation of the TCRbeta library involved a method that used unique molecular identifiers. TCRdb reprocessed the PCR reads via MiXCR and lists one record per CDR3 protein. The top ten hold more than 25% of the sample, which has about a million distinct CDR3 sequences, 25% to 30% seen once. The sequencing here drew on PBMCs, mostly from graft donor cells, taken 360 days after TCRalphabeta/CD19-depleted stem cell transplant. All receptors derive from a boy younger than two who had a stem cell transplant for SCID, so the T cells may come from the graft donor.

The chain carries TRBV3-1 and TRBJ2-5; D may match TRBD1 or TRBD2 (5 bases each). Germline loops: CDR1 LGHDT, CDR2 YNNKEL (reference sequence). The CDR3 runs 17 residues. V shed 0 bases and J shed 5 bases, with 19 bases lying between them. The CDR3 region is CASSQDWQLNWGETQYF. CDR3 in DNA: TGTGCCAGCAGCCAAGACTGGCAACTTAATTGGGGGGAGACCCAGTACTTC.

The chain employs TRBV12-3 or TRBV12-4 and TRBJ2-1; D may be TRBD2 (5 bases). The germline V and J ends were trimmed by 3 bases and 6 bases, with 24 bases remaining between them. The CDR3 spans 18 residues. CDR3 sequence: CASSLSHKRAGVGNEQFF. The CDR3 DNA is TGTGCCAGCAGTTTGAGTCATAAAAGGGCCGGGGTAGGCAATGAGCAGTTCTTC.

The table lists this clonotype with a few counts. V usage is TRBV7-9 and J usage is TRBJ2-1, with D uncertain. The CDR3 extends over 13 amino acids. CDR1 is SEHNR, CDR2 FQNEAQ, per germline (reference sequence). Trimming removed 2 bases at V and 6 bases at J, with 8 bases between. The chain's CDR3 is CASSLSLFNEQFF. CDR3 DNA: TGTGCCAGCAGCTTATCCCTCTTCAATGAGCAGTTCTTC.

This clonotype was counted only a few times. The gene calls are TRBV11-1 and TRBJ2-3; D not resolved. Germline loops: CDR1 SGHAT, CDR2 FQDESV (reference sequence). Trimming pared 7 bases from V and 1 base from J, leaving 15 bases between. CDR3 length equals 15 residues. This CDR3 is CASTSLGIRTDTQYF. Written as DNA, the CDR3 is TGTGCCAGCACCTCCCTGGGGATACGCACAGATACGCAGTATTTT.

V usage is TRBV7-3 and J usage is TRBJ2-5; TRBD1 agrees at 8 bases. The germline V gene has CDR1 SGHTA and CDR2 FQGTGA. V shed 5 bases and J 0 bases; nucleotides not matched to a gene: 5. This CDR3 has 15 amino acids. CDR3: CASSRTGLYQETQYF. The CDR3 nucleotides are TGTGCCAGCAGCCGGACAGGGTTGTACCAAGAGACCCAGTACTTC. Full variable domain (remainder filled in from reference TRBV7-3 and TRBJ2-5): GAGVSQTPSNKVTEKGKYVELRCDPISGHTALYWYRQSLGQGPEFLIYFQGTGAADDSGLPNDRFFAVRPEGSVSTLKIQRTERGDSAVYLCASSRTGLYQETQYFGPGTRLLVL.

This chain connects TRBV6-1 to TRBJ2-3; no definite D call. V lost 10 bases to trimming and J lost 2 bases, with 13 bases between them. The germline V gene encodes CDR1 MNHNS and CDR2 SASEGT. The CDR3 spans 13 residues. As DNA, the CDR3 is TGTGCCACCTATCGACCAGACACAGATACGCAGTATTTT. It translates to CATYRPDTDTQYF.

J is TRBJ2-1 and V is TRBV12-3 or TRBV12-4; D is perhaps TRBD1 or TRBD2 (5 bases each). The V gene lost 6 bases and the J gene lost 5 bases, with 17 bases spanning the gap. This CDR3 comprises 15 residues. The CDR3 here is CASRPAGREHNEQFF. The CDR3 region has the DNA TGTGCCAGCAGACCCGCTGGCAGGGAGCACAATGAGCAGTTCTTC.